The sequence of this T cell receptor (beta chain) was determined in a study of siplizumab effects on memory and regulatory T cells. Note on this clone: Antigen specificity is unknown.

CDR1 and CDR2 (germline): MGHRA, YSYEKL. The CDR3 is 17 residues long. Study-wide findings and caveats: Memory cells seemed less diverse than naive T cells, which seemed major alloresponse contributors.

Clones were read by immunoSEQ multiplex PCR, and TCRdb kept only the in-frame ones, dropping some. The sample records about 120,000 clones, approximately 94% being singletons. The receptor comes from a human donor in good health. The chain joins TRBV4-1 to TRBJ2-5; 8 bases match TRBD1. The DNA end favors TRBJ2-7, so the J call may be wrong. The sequencing input was non-Treg CD4+ T cells sorted from blood. The CDR3: CASSQGLQGVVTYEQYF. The CDR3 DNA follows: TGCGCCAGCAGCCAAGGGCTACAGGGGGTAGTGACCTACGAGCAGTACTTC.